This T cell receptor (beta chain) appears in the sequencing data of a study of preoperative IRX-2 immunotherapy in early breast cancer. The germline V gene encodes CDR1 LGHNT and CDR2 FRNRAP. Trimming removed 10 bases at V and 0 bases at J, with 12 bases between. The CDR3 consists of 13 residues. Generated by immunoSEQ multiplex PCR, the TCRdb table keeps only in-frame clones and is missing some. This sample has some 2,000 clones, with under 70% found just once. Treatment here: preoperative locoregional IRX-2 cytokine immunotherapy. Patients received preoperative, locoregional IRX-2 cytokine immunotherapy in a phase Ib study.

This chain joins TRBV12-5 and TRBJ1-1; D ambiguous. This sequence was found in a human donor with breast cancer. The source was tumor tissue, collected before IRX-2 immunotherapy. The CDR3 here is CAKAGEVNTEAFF. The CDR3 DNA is TGTGCTAAGGCCGGGGAGGTGAACACTGAAGCTTTCTTT.